The clone carrying this T cell receptor (beta chain) was counted only a few times. These data belong to a study of T-cell reconstitution after alpha-beta-depleted transplantation in children. Unique molecular identifiers were used to barcode this TCRbeta library. TCRdb analysed the PCR reads with MiXCR anew, one entry per CDR3 protein. The table shows some 400,000 distinct CDR3 sequences, with roughly 20% occurring only once. V was trimmed by 1 base and J by 4 bases, leaving 13 bases between them. CDR1 SGHVS and CDR2 FQNEAQ come from the germline V gene. This CDR3 has 15 amino acids. The clonotype comes from a human donor who donated a stem cell graft to a child with acute myeloid leukemia. The sequencing used PBMCs from the stem cell graft donor, collected from the stem cell graft. V and J are TRBV7-8 and TRBJ2-5; D is perhaps TRBD2 (5 bases). The CDR3 nucleotides are TGTGCCAGCAGCTTAGGTGGGGAGTTCGGAGAGACCCAGTACTTC. It is translated as CASSLGGEFGETQYF.